This T cell receptor beta chain was captured by sequencing in a study of T cell responses to AZD1222 COVID-19 vaccine. Trimming removed 7 bases at V and 4 bases at J, with 11 bases between. CDR3 length: 13 amino acids. The germline CDR1 and CDR2 sequences are SGHRS and YFSETQ. Comments on this clone: The antigen remains undetermined.

Study findings and constraints: In all cases, repertoires were sampled only after the peak T cell response. Elevations in Spike-specific TCR breadth and depth followed administration of two AZD1222 doses. The study reported that nearly half of spike-specific TCRs target unmutated variant regions.

Pooled in the analysis were second doses at about 4 or about 12 weeks. The data were produced by immunoSEQ multiplex PCR, yet TCRdb's version contains in-frame clones alone and is incomplete. This sample has 130,000 or so clones, with roughly nine tenths found just once. The rearrangement links TRBV5-1 to TRBJ2-2; D is undetermined. This sequence originates from an adult who received the AZD1222 COVID-19 vaccine. The sequenced sample was peripheral blood, obtained 28 days after the second AZD1222 dose. CDR3: CASAGQGTGELFF. In nucleotides, the CDR3 is TGCGCCAGCGCTGGGCAAGGCACCGGGGAGCTGTTTTTT.